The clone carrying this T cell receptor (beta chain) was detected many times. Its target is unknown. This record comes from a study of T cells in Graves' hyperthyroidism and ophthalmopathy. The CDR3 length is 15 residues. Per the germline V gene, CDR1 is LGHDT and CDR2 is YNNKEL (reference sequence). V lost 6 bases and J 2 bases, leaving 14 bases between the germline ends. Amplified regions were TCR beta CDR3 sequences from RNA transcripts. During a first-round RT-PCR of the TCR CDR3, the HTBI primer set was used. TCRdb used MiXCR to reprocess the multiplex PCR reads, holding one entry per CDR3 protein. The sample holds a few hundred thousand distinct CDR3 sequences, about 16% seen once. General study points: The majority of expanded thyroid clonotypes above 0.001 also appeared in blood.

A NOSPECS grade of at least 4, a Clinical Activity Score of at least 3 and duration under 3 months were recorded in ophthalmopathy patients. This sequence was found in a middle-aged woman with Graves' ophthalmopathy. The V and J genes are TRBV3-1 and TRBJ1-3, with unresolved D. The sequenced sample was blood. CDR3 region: CASRAQARAGNTIYF. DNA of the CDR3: TGTGCCAGCAGAGCTCAGGCGAGGGCTGGAAACACCATATATTTT. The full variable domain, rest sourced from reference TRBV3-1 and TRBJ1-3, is DTAVSQTPKYLVTQMGNDKSIKCEQNLGHDTMYWYKQDSKKFLKIMFSYNNKELIINETVPNRFSPKSPDKAHLNLHINSLELGDSAVYFCASRAQARAGNTIYFGEGSWLTVV.